The TCR beta chain under discussion was sequenced for a study of T cell changes during pregnancy in multiple sclerosis. Measured with immunoSEQ multiplex PCR; TCRdb has only the in-frame clones, and not every one. The sample has about 67,000 clones, about 90% seen once. The CDR3 extends over 14 amino acids. With 6 bases removed from V and 2 bases from J, the gap between germline ends came to 11 bases. The germline gives CDR1 MNHEY, CDR2 SVGAGI. This sequence was found in a female donor in good health, enrolled as a control in a pregnancy study. Sample: peripheral blood, taken in the first trimester of pregnancy. The V call is TRBV6-5, the J call TRBJ1-5; possibly TRBD1 for D (6 bases). The CDR3 nucleotides are TGTGCCAGCAGACAGGGAAGCGGCAATCAGCCCCAGCATTTT. Translated: CASRQGSGNQPQHF.